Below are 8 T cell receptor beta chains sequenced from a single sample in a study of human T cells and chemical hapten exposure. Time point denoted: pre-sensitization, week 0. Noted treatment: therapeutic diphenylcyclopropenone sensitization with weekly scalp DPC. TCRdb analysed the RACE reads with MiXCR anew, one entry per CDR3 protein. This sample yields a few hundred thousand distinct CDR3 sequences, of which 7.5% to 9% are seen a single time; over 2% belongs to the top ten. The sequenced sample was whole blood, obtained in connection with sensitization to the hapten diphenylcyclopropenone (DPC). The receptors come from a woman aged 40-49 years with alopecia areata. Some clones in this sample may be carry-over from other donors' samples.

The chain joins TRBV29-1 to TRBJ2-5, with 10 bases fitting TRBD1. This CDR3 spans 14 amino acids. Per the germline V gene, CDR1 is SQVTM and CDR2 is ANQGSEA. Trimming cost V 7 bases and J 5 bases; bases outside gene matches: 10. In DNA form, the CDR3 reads TGCAGCGCCGCGGGACAGGGGCATTCGGAGACCCAGTACTTC. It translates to CSAAGQGHSETQYF. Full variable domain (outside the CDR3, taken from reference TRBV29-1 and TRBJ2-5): SAVISQKPSRDICQRGTSLTIQCQVDSQVTMMFWYRQQPGQSLTLIATANQGSEATYESGFVIDKFPISRPNLTFSTLTVSNMSPEDSSIYLCSAAGQGHSETQYFGPGTRLLVL.

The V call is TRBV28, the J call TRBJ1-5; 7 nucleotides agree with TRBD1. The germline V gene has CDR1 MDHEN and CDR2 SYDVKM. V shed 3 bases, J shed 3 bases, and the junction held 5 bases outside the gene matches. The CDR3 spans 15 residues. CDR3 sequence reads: CASSLGTGDNQPQHF. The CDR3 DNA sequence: TGTGCCAGCAGTTTGGGAACAGGGGACAATCAGCCCCAGCATTTT. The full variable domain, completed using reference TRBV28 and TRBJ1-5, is DVKVTQSSRYLVKRTGEKVFLECVQDMDHENMFWYRQDPGLGLRLIYFSYDVKMKEKGDIPEGYSVSREKKERFSLILESASTNQTSMYLCASSLGTGDNQPQHFGDGTRLSIL.

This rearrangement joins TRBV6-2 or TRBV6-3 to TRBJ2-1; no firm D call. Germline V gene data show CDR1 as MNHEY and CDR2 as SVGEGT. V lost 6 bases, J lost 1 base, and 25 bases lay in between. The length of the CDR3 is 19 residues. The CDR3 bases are TGTGCCAGCAGCCTACCCCCCTGGGTGGCGCTCGGGTCCTACAATGAGCAGTTCTTC. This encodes CASSLPPWVALGSYNEQFF.

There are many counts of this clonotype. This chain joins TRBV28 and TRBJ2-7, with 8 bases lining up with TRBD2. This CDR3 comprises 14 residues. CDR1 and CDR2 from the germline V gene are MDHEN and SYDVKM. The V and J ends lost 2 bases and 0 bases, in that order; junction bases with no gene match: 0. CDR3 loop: CASSLSGSSYEQYF. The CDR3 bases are TGTGCCAGCAGTTTAAGCGGGAGCTCCTACGAGCAGTACTTC.

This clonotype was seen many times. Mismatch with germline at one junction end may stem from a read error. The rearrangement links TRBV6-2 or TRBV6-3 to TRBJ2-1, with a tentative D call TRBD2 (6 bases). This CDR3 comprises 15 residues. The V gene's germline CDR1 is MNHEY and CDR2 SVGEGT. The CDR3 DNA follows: TGTGCCAGCAGTTACAGTTTATCGGACTACGATGAGCAGTTCTTC. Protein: CASSYSLSDYDEQFF.

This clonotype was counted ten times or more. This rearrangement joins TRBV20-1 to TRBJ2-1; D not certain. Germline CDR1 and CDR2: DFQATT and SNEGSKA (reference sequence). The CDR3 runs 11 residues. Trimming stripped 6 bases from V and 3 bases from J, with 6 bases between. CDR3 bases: TGCAGTGCACATTTCTACAATGAGCAGTTCTTC. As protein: CSAHFYNEQFF.

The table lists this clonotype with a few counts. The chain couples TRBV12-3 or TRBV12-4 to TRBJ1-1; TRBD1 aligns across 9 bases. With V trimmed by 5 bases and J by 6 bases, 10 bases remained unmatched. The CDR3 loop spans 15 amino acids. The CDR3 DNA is TGTGCCAGCAGTCAGACCGGGACAGGGTCCGCTGAAGCTTTCTTT. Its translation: CASSQTGTGSAEAFF.

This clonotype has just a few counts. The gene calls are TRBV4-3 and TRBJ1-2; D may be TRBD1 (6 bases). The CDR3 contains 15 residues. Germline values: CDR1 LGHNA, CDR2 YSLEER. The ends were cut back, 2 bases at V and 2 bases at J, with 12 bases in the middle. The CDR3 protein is CASSQQLQGNYGYTF. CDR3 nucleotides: TGCGCCAGCAGCCAACAATTACAGGGAAACTATGGCTACACCTTC.